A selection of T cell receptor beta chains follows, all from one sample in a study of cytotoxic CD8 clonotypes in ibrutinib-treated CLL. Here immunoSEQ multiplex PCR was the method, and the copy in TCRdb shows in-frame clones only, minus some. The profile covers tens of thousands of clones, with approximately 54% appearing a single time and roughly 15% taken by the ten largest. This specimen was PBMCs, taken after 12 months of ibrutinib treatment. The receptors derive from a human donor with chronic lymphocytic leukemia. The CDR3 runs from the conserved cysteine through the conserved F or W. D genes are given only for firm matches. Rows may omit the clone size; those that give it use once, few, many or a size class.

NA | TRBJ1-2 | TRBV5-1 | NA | CASTTQGGISYGYTF | TGCGCCAGCACCACCCAGGGTGGGATCAGTTATGGCTACACCTTC
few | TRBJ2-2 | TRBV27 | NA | CASSPRRGELFF | TGTGCCAGCAGTCCCCGAAGGGGGGAGCTGTTTTTT
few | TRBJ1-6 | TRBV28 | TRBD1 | CASRRRDRGKGSPLHF | TGTGCCAGCAGACGACGGGACAGGGGAAAGGGCTCACCCCTCCACTTT
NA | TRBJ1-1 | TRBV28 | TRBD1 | CASSLWGTGWTEAFF | TGTGCCAGCAGTTTATGGGGGACAGGCTGGACTGAAGCTTTCTTT
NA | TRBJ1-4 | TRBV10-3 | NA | CAISDPRGGGEKLFF | TGTGCCATCAGTGACCCCAGGGGAGGGGGTGAAAAACTGTTTTTT
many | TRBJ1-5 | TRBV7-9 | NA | CASSLGTGNQPQHF | TGTGCCAGCAGCTTAGGCACGGGAAATCAGCCCCAGCATTTT
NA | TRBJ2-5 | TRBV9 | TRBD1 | CASSGGQGGRETQYF | TGTGCCAGCAGCGGCGGACAGGGCGGTCGAGAGACCCAGTACTTC
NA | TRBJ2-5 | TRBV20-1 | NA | CSGDYQETQYF | TGCAGTGGGGACTACCAAGAGACCCAGTACTTC
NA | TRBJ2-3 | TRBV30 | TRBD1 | CAWARRGRAFTDTQYF | TGTGCCTGGGCCCGAAGGGGGCGGGCCTTCACAGATACGCAGTATTTT
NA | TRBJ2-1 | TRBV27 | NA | CATQPPGSGYNEQFF | TGTGCCACCCAACCCCCAGGGTCGGGCTACAATGAGCAGTTCTTC
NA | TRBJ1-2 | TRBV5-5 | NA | CASSLVPEGGYTF | TGTGCCAGCAGCTTGGTACCGGAGGGAGGCTACACCTTC
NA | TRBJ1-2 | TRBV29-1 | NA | CSISGVGDGYTF | TGCAGCATCTCAGGGGTTGGGGATGGCTACACCTTC
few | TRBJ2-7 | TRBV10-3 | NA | CAISVRGDSYEQYF | TGTGCCATCAGTGTAAGGGGGGATTCCTACGAGCAGTACTTC
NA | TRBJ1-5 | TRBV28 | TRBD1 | CATRFRAGGYSNQPQHF | TGTGCCACCCGGTTTAGGGCAGGGGGGTATAGCAATCAGCCCCAGCATTTT
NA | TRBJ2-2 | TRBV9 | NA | CASSVSTGELFF | TGTGCCAGCAGCGTATCTACCGGGGAGCTGTTTTTT
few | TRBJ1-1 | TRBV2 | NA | CASSDPWGRPNTEAFF | TGTGCCAGCAGTGACCCCTGGGGGCGGCCAAACACTGAAGCTTTCTTT
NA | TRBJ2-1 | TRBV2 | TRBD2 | CASMGWTSGKLVNEQFF | TGTGCCAGCATGGGATGGACTAGCGGGAAACTTGTGAATGAGCAGTTCTTC
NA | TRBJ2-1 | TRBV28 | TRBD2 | CASSLITSGYYNEQFF | TGTGCCAGCAGTTTAATCACTAGCGGGTACTACAATGAGCAGTTCTTC
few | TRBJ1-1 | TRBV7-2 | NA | CASSLVARAPEAFF | TGTGCCAGCAGCTTAGTCGCCAGGGCTCCTGAAGCTTTCTTT
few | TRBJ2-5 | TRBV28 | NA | CASSKEETQYF | TGTGCCAGCAGCAAGGAAGAGACCCAGTACTTC
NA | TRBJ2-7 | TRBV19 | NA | CASSIAWTTGFTYEQYF | TGTGCCAGTAGTATAGCATGGACCACAGGTTTTACCTACGAGCAGTACTTC
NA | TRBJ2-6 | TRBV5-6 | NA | CASSLVVTPRTSGANVLTF | TGTGCCAGCAGCTTGGTCGTCACCCCCCGGACCTCCGGGGCCAACGTCCTGACTTTC
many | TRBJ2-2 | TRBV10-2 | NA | CASATSRELFF | TGCGCCAGCGCCACTTCCAGGGAGCTGTTTTTT
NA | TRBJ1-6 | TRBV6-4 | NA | CASSDVRALGHSNNSPLHF | TGTGCCAGCAGTGACGTCCGAGCCCTGGGCCATAGTAATAATTCACCCCTCCACTTT
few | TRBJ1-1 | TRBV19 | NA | CASSISTANTEAFF | TGTGCCAGTAGTATTAGTACAGCGAACACTGAAGCTTTCTTT
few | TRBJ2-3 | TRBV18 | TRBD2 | CASSPLGLANTDTQYF | TGTGCCAGCTCACCACTAGGACTAGCGAATACAGATACGCAGTATTTT
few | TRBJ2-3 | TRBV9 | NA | CASSVSTGIDNADTQYF | TGTGCCAGCAGCGTAAGCACCGGGATAGATAATGCAGATACGCAGTATTTT
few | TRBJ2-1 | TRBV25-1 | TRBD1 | CASSERGTGSDEQFF | TGTGCCAGCAGTGAAAGAGGGACAGGGTCGGATGAGCAGTTCTTC
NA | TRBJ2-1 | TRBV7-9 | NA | CASSPRGSSYNEQFF | TGTGCCAGCAGCCCCCGGGGGAGCTCCTACAATGAGCAGTTCTTC
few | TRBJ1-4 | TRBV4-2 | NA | CASSQGGVGEKLFF | TGTGCCAGCAGCCAAGGGGGTGTAGGTGAAAAACTGTTTTTT
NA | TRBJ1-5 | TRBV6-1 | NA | CASSENGWNQPQHF | TGTGCCAGCAGTGAAAACGGATGGAATCAGCCCCAGCATTTT
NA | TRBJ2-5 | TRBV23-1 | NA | CASSQPIAVRRGYF | TGCGCCAGCAGTCAACCTATCGCAGTCCGCCGAGGGTACTTC
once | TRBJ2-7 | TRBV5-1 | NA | CASSLSAEGLF | TGCGCCAGCAGCTTGAGTGCTGAGGGACTTTTC
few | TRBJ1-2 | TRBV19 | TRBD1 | CASNIRGLVGYTF | TGTGCCAGTAATATCAGGGGGCTGGTTGGCTACACCTTC
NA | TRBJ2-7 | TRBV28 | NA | CATRKRAGSYEQYF | TGTGCCACCCGAAAAAGGGCAGGGTCCTACGAGCAGTACTTC
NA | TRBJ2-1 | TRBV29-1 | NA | CSVEGGAAGGALKYNEQFF | TGCAGCGTTGAAGGCGGCGCCGCGGGCGGAGCCTTGAAGTACAATGAGCAGTTCTTC
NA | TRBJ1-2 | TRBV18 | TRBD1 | CASSPVPLDRGTGRYGYTF | TGTGCCAGCTCTCCCGTCCCTCTGGACAGGGGCACAGGGAGGTATGGCTACACCTTC
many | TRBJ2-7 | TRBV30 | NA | CAWGYPEGSLGF | TGTGCCTGGGGGTATCCCGAGGGGAGCCTTGGATTC
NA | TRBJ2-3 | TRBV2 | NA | CASYTGAGLQSQYF | TGTGCCAGCTACACAGGCGCGGGCCTTCAATCGCAGTATTTT
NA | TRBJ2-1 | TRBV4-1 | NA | CASSQGDFLSYNEQFF | TGCGCCAGCAGCCAAGGTGACTTCCTCTCCTACAATGAGCAGTTCTTC
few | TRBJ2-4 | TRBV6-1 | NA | CASSGDGGVKNIQYF | TGTGCCAGCAGTGGGGATGGGGGTGTCAAAAACATTCAGTACTTC
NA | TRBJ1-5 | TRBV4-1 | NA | CASSQVLRDHQPQHF | TGCGCCAGCAGCCAAGTTTTGAGGGACCATCAGCCCCAGCATTTT
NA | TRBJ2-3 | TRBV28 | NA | CASTPEGRGAYTDTQYF | TGTGCCAGCACCCCGGAGGGGAGGGGGGCCTACACAGATACGCAGTATTTT
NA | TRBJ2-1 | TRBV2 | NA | CASRPYEQFF | TGTGCCAGCAGGCCCTATGAGCAGTTCTTC
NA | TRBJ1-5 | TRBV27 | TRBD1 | CASSLTGVLDQPQHF | TGTGCCAGCAGTTTGACAGGGGTTTTGGATCAGCCCCAGCATTTT
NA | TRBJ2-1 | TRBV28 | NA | CASTAAPLHEQFF | TGTGCCAGCACCGCGGCCCCTCTCCATGAGCAGTTCTTC